This T cell receptor beta chain was identified during a study of liver allograft versus peripheral blood T cells. Study context: Transplanted-liver and recipient peripheral blood T cell receptor repertoires were compared.

TCRdb itself ran the reads through MiXCR, one entry per CDR3 protein. The table includes around 5,300 distinct CDR3 sequences, over 15% detected once. This CDR3 is 15 amino acids long. Germline CDR1 reads SGHTA; CDR2 reads FQGNSA. V lost 1 base to trimming and J lost 4 bases, with 11 bases between them. The study's findings and limits: Peripheral blood repertoires reportedly differed from the T cell receptor repertoires found inside liver allografts.

By share of the sample, this clonotype is medium-sized. As yet, its antigen is unknown. This receptor was identified in a human patient who had a liver transplant. Some T cells may be transferred from the graft donor. The V gene is TRBV7-2, the J gene TRBJ1-5; D unresolved. The CDR3 bases are TGTGCCAGCAGCTTAGGCCGGGGTCGTAATCAGCCCCAGCATTTT. Translation gives CASSLGRGRNQPQHF.